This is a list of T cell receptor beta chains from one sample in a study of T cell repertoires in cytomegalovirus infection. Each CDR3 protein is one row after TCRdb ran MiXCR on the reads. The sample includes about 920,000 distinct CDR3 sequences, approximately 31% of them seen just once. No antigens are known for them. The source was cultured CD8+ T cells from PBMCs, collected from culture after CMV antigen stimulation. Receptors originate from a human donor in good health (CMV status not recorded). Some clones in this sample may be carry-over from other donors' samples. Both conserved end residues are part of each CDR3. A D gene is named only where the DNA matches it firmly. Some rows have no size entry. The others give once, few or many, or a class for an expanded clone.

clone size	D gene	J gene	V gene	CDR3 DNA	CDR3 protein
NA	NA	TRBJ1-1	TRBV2	TGTGCCAACATGGTCAGGACTGAAGCTTTCTTT	CANMVRTEAFF
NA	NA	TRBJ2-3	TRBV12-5	TGTGCTAGTGGATCACCCTCAGACGCGCCAGATACGCAGTATTTT	CASGSPSDAPDTQYF
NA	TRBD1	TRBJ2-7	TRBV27	TGTGCCAGCAGTCTACCCTCCCCGGGACAGGGAGAGGGTTACGAGCAGTACTTC	CASSLPSPGQGEGYEQYF
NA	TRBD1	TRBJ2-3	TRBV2	TGTGCCAGCAGTGAAGAGGGACAGGGGGCCACCACAGATACGCAGTATTTT	CASSEEGQGATTDTQYF
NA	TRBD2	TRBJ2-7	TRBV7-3	TGTGCCAGCAGCTTGTACTCTAGCGGGGGGGCCGGCGAGCAGTACTTC	CASSLYSSGGAGEQYF
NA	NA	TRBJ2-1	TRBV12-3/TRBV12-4	TGTGCCAGCAGTTGGGTTTACAATGAGCAGTTCTTC	CASSWVYNEQFF
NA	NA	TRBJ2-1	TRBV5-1	TGCGCCAGCAGCTTGGACCTGAGTGAGCAGTTCTTC	CASSLDLSEQFF
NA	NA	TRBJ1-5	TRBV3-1	TGTGCCAGCAGCCAAGATCAAGGACAGTGGCAGCCCCAGCATTTT	CASSQDQGQWQPQHF
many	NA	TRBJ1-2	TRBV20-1	TGCAGTGCCCCGGGACCCGCTAACTATGGCTACACCTTC	CSAPGPANYGYTF
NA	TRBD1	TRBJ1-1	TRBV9	TGTGCCAGCAGCGTAGTTACAGGGGATCCCACTGAAGCTTTCTTT	CASSVVTGDPTEAFF
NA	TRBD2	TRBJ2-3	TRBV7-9	TGTGCCAGCAGCTCAACCGGACTAGCCAGCGATACGCAGTATTTT	CASSSTGLASDTQYF
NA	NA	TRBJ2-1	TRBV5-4	TGTGCCAGCAGCTTAGGGCCGGCGGGGGCAAATGAGCAGTTCTTC	CASSLGPAGANEQFF
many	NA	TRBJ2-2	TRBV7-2	TGTGCCAGCAGCTTACGTCAGGGCCGGGCCACCGGGGAGCTGTTTTTT	CASSLRQGRATGELFF
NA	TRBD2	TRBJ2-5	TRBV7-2	TGTGCCAGCAGCTACGGGGCTAGCGGGGGGTTGCAAGAGACCCAGTACTTC	CASSYGASGGLQETQYF
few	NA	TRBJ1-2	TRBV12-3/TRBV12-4	TGTGCCAGCAGTTCGGGAACAGACTACATCAGCTATGGCTACACCTTC	CASSSGTDYISYGYTF
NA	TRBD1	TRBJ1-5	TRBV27	TGTGCCAGCAGTTTCAGGGGGAACAGGCAGCCCCAGCATTTT	CASSFRGNRQPQHF
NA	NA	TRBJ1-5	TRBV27	TGTGCCAGCAGTTCCTCGACAGGACTTAGCAATCAGCCCCAGCATTTT	CASSSSTGLSNQPQHF
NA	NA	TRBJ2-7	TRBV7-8	TGTGCCAGCAGGCTACTTAGGAACGAGGGAGATAGCTCCTACGAGCAGTACTTC	CASRLLRNEGDSSYEQYF
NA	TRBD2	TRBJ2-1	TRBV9	TGTGCCAGCAGCGCCCCTAGCGGTACCTACAATGAGCAGTTCTTC	CASSAPSGTYNEQFF
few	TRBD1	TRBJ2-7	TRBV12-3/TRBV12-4	TGTGCCAGCAGTTTAAGTAGACAGGGCATACACGAGCAGTACTTC	CASSLSRQGIHEQYF
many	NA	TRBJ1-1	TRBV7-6	TGTGCCAGCAGCCCAAGCAGCAGGGACATGAACACTGAAGCTTTCTTT	CASSPSSRDMNTEAFF
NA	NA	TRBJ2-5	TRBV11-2	TGTGCCAGCAGCTTAGCGACGCCTTGGGCCGAAGAGACCCAGTACTTC	CASSLATPWAEETQYF
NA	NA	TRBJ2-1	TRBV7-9	TGTGCCAGCAGCCCGAACCGGGGGAATTACAATGAGCAGTTCTTC	CASSPNRGNYNEQFF
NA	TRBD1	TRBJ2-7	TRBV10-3	TGTGCCATCAGTGAACGACAGGGGTCCTACGAGCAGTACTTC	CAISERQGSYEQYF
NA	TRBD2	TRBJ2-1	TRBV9	TGTGCCAGCAGCCCTTGGACTAGCGGGGGAATTGAGCAGTTCTTC	CASSPWTSGGIEQFF
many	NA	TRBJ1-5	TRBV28	TGTGCCAGCAGTTTACCCGGGGTAAATCAGCCCCAGCATTTT	CASSLPGVNQPQHF
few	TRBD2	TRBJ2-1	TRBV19	TGTGCCAGTAGTATGGTCCCAGGAGGACTAGCGGGGTTCAATGAGCAGTTCTTC	CASSMVPGGLAGFNEQFF